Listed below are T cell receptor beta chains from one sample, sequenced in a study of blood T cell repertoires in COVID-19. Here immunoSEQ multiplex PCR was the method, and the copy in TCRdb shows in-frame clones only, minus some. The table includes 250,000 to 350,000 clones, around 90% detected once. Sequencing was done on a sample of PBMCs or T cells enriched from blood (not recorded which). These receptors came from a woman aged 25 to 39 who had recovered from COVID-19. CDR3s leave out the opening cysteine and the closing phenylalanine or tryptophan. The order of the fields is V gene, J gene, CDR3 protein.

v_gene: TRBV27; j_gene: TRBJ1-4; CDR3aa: ASSLSSDWREKLF
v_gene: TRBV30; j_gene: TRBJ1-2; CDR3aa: AWSVGDGNYGYT
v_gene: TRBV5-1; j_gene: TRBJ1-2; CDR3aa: ASSLALAGWGYT
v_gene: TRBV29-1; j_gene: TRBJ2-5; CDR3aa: SARGWAAETQY
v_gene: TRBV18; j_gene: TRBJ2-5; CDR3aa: ASSPAGLPGGTQY
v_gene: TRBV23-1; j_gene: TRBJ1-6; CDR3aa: ASPSQGKNSPLH
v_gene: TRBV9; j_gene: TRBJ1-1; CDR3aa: ASSAGTGLNTEAF
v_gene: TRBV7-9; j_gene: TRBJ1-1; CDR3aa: ASSLASGGGTEAF
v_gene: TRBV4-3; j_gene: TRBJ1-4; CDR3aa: ASSQGGRGNEKLF
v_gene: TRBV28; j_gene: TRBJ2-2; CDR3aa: ASTLTDRGEELF
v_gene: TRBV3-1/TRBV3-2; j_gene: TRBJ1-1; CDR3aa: ASSQADRNNHMNTEAF
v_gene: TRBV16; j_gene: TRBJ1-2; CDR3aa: ASSQPTGNKGYT
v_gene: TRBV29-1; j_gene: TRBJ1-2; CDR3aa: SVGDSPNYGYT
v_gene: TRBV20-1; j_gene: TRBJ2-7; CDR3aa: SASSLAGGSSYEQY
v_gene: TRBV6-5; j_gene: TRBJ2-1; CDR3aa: AAEGGGSAYNEQF
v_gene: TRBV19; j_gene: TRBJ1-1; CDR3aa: ASSIQTGAMNTEAF
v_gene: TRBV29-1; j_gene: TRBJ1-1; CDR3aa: SVEDTLGRANTEAF
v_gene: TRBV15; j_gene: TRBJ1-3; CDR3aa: ATSRDRGSGNTIY
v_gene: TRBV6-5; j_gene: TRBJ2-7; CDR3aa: ASLAGDGYEQY
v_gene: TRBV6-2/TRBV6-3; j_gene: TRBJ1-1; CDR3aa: ASSYTLTNTEAF
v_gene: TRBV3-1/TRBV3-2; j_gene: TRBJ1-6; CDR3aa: ASSDTGVNSPLH
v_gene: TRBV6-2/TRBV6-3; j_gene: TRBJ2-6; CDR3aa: ASSYSKGQGVSGANVLT
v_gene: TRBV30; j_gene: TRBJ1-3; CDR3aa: AWSVNPPNRGGGNTIY
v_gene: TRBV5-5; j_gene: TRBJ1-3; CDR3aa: ASSPTATASPGNTIY
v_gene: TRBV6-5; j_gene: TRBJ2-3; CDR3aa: ASNPGGFRTDTQY
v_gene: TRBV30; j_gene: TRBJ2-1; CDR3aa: AWSVFRGAYNEQF
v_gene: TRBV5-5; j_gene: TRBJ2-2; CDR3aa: ASSSSPRGKSGELF
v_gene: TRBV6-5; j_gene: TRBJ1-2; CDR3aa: ASKGQGHYGYT
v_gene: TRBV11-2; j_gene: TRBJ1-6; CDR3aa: ASSLARKYNSPLH
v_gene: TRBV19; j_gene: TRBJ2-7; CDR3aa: ASSSMGQGSVHEQY
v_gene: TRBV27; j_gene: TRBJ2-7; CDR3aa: ASSLGQGVTYEQY
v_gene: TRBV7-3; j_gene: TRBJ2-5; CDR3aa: ASSSGGQETQY
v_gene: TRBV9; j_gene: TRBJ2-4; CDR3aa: ASSARLPTSTKNIQY
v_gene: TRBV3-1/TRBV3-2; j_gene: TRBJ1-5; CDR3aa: ASSQGQGPQWPQH
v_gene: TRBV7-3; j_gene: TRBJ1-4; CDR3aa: ASSATGTGEKLF
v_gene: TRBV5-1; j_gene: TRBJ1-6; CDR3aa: ASSHDGDRDSPLH
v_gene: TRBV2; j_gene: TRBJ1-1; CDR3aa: ASSETFYTGNTEAF
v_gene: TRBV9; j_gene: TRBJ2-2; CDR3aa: ASSPGGGAGELF
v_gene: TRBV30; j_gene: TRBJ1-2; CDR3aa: AWTAGGVRLYGYT
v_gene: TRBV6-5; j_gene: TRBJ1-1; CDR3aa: ASRRTGTNTEAF
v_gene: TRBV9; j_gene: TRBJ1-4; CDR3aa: ASSVRGTRDEKLF
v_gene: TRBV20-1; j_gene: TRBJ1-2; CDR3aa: SAPDNYGYT
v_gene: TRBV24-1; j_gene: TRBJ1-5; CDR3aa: ATSSTGTSNQPQH
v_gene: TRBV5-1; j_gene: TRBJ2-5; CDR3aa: ASSLDLGPQETQY
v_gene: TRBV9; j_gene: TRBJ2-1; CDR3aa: ASSVSGGVSYNEQF
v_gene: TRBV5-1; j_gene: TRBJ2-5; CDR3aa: ASSLAPGGDGETQY
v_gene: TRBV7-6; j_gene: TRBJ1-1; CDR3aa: ASSLGEGNTEAF
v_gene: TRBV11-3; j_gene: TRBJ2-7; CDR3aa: ASSRTGYEQY
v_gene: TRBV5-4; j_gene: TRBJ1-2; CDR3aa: ASSLGAELLYGYT
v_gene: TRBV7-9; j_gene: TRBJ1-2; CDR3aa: ASSHRQDPYYGYT
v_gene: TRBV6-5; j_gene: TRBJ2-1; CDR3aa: ATTRPGYNEQF
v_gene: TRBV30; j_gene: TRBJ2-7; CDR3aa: AWSPARTLLYEQY
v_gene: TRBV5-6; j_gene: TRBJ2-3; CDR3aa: ASSWGGSGGATDTQY
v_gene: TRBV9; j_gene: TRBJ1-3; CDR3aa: ASSVVNRQGGPGNTIY
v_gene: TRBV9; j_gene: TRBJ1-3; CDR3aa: ASSGTGHESIY
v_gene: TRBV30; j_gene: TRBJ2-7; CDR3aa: AWSVRQGAEQY
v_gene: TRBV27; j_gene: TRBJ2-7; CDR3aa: ASSDRAYYEQY
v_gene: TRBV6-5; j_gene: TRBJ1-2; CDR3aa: ASTQGVGGYT
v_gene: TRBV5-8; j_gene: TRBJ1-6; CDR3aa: ASSLARGSYNSPLH
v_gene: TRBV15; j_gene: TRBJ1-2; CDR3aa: ATSRGTGSDGYT